This TCR beta chain was sequenced during a study of T cell responses to AZD1222 COVID-19 vaccine. Study results and limitations: Targets within unmutated variant regions were reportedly found for nearly half of spike-specific TCRs. Spike-specific TCR repertoires showed rising breadth and depth after two AZD1222 doses. Scientists sampled the repertoires only once the peak T cell response had passed. Distributed over spike, vaccine-associated CD4 TCRs predominated at 160-218 and 743-854.

Note on this clone: The antigen is undetermined.

Assay: immunoSEQ multiplex PCR; the TCRdb copy retains only in-frame clones and omits some. Of 200,000 or so clones listed, 90% to 95% are singletons. Unmatched junction bases numbered 7, after V lost 4 bases and J lost 2 bases. The germline gives CDR1 KGHDR, CDR2 SFDVKD. The CDR3 has 16 residues. The sample here was peripheral blood, taken on day 0 of AZD1222 vaccination. This receptor was taken from an adult in good health. The chain carries TRBV24-1 and TRBJ1-5; 7 positions agree with TRBD1. CDR3 in DNA: TGTGCCACCAGTGACAGGGGGACCAGGGGCAATCAGCCCCAGCATTTT. It codes for CATSDRGTRGNQPQHF.